One sample yielded the 18 T cell receptor beta chains listed below, sequenced in a study of PD-L1 blockade in urothelial cancer. This sample's time point: pretreatment peripheral blood. Generated by immunoSEQ multiplex PCR, the TCRdb table keeps only in-frame clones and is missing some. The data show 72,000 or so clones, with around 88% seen just once and under 15% held by the top ten. The sequenced sample was PBMCs, obtained around atezolizumab (anti-PD-L1) treatment. The receptors here all came from a man between 60 and 75 years old with urothelial cancer.

This clone has a handful of counts. The chain links TRBV25-1 to TRBJ1-2, with TRBD1 as a possible D gene (6 bases). The V end was cut by 3 bases, the J end by 8 bases, with 19 bases between. CDR3 length: 15 amino acids. Germline values: CDR1 MGHDK, CDR2 SYGVNS. The chain's CDR3 is CASSEGDTIIGGYTF. The CDR3 DNA is TGTGCCAGCAGTGAGGGGGACACCATAATAGGGGGCTACACCTTC.

V is TRBV19 and J is TRBJ1-6; D is uncertain. With 5 bases removed from V and 7 bases from J, the gap between germline ends came to 9 bases. CDR3 length equals 13 residues. Germline CDR1 reads LNHDA; CDR2 reads SQIVND (reference sequence). The DNA for the CDR3 is TGTGCCAGTAGTGAGGGAGTAAATTCACCCCTCCACTTT. Its translation: CASSEGVNSPLHF.

In this sample, this clone turned up once. This chain connects TRBV9 to TRBJ2-7, with 9 nucleotides matching TRBD1. J lost 4 bases, V lost 3 bases, and 5 bases had no gene match. Germline assignment: CDR1 SGDLS and CDR2 YYNGEE. The CDR3 runs 14 residues. The CDR3 nucleotides read TGTGCCAGCAGCGCGGGACAGGGTATATACGAGCAGTACTTC. Protein: CASSAGQGIYEQYF.

The gene calls are TRBV7-2 and TRBJ2-7; D call uncertain. The germline V gene encodes CDR1 SGHTA and CDR2 FQGNSA. CDR3 length: 12 residues. Deletions cut 5 bases from V and 3 bases from J, with 8 bases between. The CDR3: CASSPQNYEQYF. The CDR3 DNA reads TGTGCCAGCAGCCCCCAAAACTACGAGCAGTACTTC.

The chain is built from TRBV5-1 and TRBJ1-1, with TRBD1 matching over 11 bases. In germline, CDR1 is SGHRS, CDR2 YFSETQ. The trim removed 4 bases at V and 6 bases at J, leaving 8 bases unmatched. The CDR3 has 15 residues. The CDR3, as DNA: TGCGCCAGCAGCATACGGACAGGGGGCGACGCTGAAGCTTTCTTT. This encodes CASSIRTGGDAEAFF.

The V gene is TRBV27, the J gene TRBJ2-1; 13 nucleotides agree with TRBD2. Per the germline V gene, CDR1 is MNHEY and CDR2 is SMNVEV (reference sequence). This CDR3 contains 16 residues. With 5 bases clipped from V and 8 bases from J, the junction kept 9 bases outside the gene matches. The CDR3 is CASSRATSGGAHEQFF. For the CDR3, the DNA is TGTGCCAGCAGTCGAGCTACTAGCGGGGGGGCCCATGAGCAGTTCTTC.

A few counts support this clone. Distinct nucleotide sequences in the sample also encode this CDR3. The chain joins TRBV19 to TRBJ1-2; D might be TRBD1 (5 bases). V lost 5 bases and J 4 bases, leaving 8 bases between the germline ends. CDR3 length: 12 amino acids. Germline-derived CDR1 and CDR2 are LNHDA and SQIVND (reference sequence). The CDR3 region has the DNA TGTGCCAGTAGTGAAGACAGCTATGGCTACACCTTC. Protein: CASSEDSYGYTF.

The chain is built from TRBV7-9 and TRBJ2-1, with D possibly being TRBD1 (6 bases). CDR1 and CDR2 (germline): SEHNR, FQNEAQ (reference sequence). The V end lost 3 bases, the J end lost 3 bases, and 12 bases lay between the germline ends. There are 15 residues in the CDR3. CDR3 residues: CASSFVGTRYNEQFF. The DNA of the CDR3 is TGTGCCAGCAGCTTCGTCGGGACACGCTACAATGAGCAGTTCTTC. Supplemented by reference TRBV7-9 and TRBJ2-1, the full variable domain reads DTGVSQNPRHKITKRGQNVTFRCDPISEHNRLYWYRQTLGQGPEFLTYFQNEAQLEKSRLLSDRFSAERPKGSFSTLEIQRTEQGDSAMYLCASSFVGTRYNEQFFGPGTRLTVL.

The CDR3 loop reads CASSVWGENYGYTF. The CDR3 DNA follows: TGTGCCAGCAGCGTCTGGGGGGAAAACTATGGCTACACCTTC. The chain recombines TRBV9 with TRBJ1-2, with D possibly TRBD1 on 5 matching bases. There are 14 residues in the CDR3. Trimming took 2 bases from V and 2 from J, leaving 10 bases between them. Per germline, CDR1 SGDLS and CDR2 YYNGEE.

V gene TRBV18 combines with J gene TRBJ2-1; 15 bases line up with TRBD2. This CDR3 is built from 20 residues. The V and J ends lost 3 bases and 0 bases, in that order; junction bases with no gene match: 9. Germline V gene sequence: CDR1 KGHSH, CDR2 LQKENI. The chain's CDR3 is CASSPGPGLAGGSSYNEQFF. The CDR3 nucleotides are TGTGCCAGCTCACCGGGCCCGGGACTAGCGGGGGGTAGCTCCTACAATGAGCAGTTCTTC.

The chain carries TRBV7-2 and TRBJ2-7, with a weak D call TRBD1 (6 bases). Per the germline V gene, CDR1 is SGHTA and CDR2 is FQGNSA. V lost 5 bases and J 6 bases, leaving 14 bases between the germline ends. The CDR3 totals 13 residues. This chain's CDR3 is CASSQTQGLEQYF. CDR3 in DNA: TGTGCCAGCAGCCAGACCCAGGGGCTCGAGCAGTACTTC.

The CDR3 spells CASSTGGPSETQYF. In DNA form, the CDR3 reads TGTGCCAGCAGTACGGGGGGGCCCTCAGAGACCCAGTACTTC. The J gene is TRBJ2-5, the V gene TRBV6-6; TRBD2 agrees at 8 bases. The CDR3 is 14 residues long. V was pared by 5 bases and J by 4 bases, with 6 bases of the junction left unmatched. Germline CDR1 and CDR2: MNHNY and SVGAGI (reference sequence).

The chain couples TRBV15 to TRBJ2-6, with D perhaps matching TRBD1 (5 bases). The CDR3 runs 14 residues. Trimming stripped 0 bases from V and 8 bases from J, with 8 bases between. In germline, CDR1 is LNHNV, CDR2 YYDKDF (reference sequence). The CDR3: CATSRDRGTNVLTF. CDR3 nucleotides: TGTGCCACCAGCAGAGATAGGGGAACCAACGTCCTGACTTTC.

This clone was seen only once. The chain employs TRBV11-3 and TRBJ2-2; TRBD2 matches 8 bases. The CDR3 is made up of 15 amino acids. The ends lost 5 bases at V and 6 bases at J; junction bases unmatched: 8. In germline, CDR1 is SGHNT, CDR2 YENEEA. In DNA, the CDR3 is TGTGCCAGCAGCCCCGGGGGGGGAGGTCCCGGGGAGCTGTTTTTT. Its translation is CASSPGGGGPGELFF.

The chain couples TRBV5-1 to TRBJ2-7, with TRBD1 identical over 9 bases. Unmatched junction bases numbered 13, after V lost 9 bases and J lost 3 bases. Germline CDR1 is SGHRS and CDR2 is YFSETQ. This CDR3 spans 15 amino acids. This CDR3 reads CATSVTGGAGYEQYF. Written as DNA, the CDR3 is TGCGCCACCTCAGTTACAGGGGGCGCTGGCTACGAGCAGTACTTC.

This sequence joins TRBV5-4 and TRBJ2-6; D is unclear. V lost 2 bases and J lost 0, with 6 bases in between. Germline assignment: CDR1 SGHNT and CDR2 YYREEE (reference sequence). The length of the CDR3 is 15 residues. The CDR3 loop reads CASSLQFSGANVLTF. In nucleotides, the CDR3 is TGTGCCAGCAGCTTACAGTTCTCTGGGGCCAACGTCCTGACTTTC. Complete variable domain (other parts from reference TRBV5-4 and TRBJ2-6): ETGVTQSPTHLIKTRGQQVTLRCSSQSGHNTVSWYQQALGQGPQFIFQYYREEENGRGNFPPRFSGLQFPNYSSELNVNALELDDSALYLCASSLQFSGANVLTFGAGSRLTVL.

This clone was counted between two and nine times. The chain combines TRBV7-9 with TRBJ1-2, with TRBD1 as a possible D gene (6 bases). The V end lost 5 bases, the J end lost 0 bases, and 16 bases lay between the germline ends. Germline lookup yields CDR1 SEHNR and CDR2 FQNEAQ (reference sequence). The CDR3 extends over 16 amino acids. CDR3 DNA sequence: TGTGCCAGCAGCCGGCACGGGACAACCACTAACTATGGCTACACCTTC. Protein sequence: CASSRHGTTTNYGYTF.

This clone has just one count. This rearrangement joins TRBV7-9 to TRBJ1-5, with 7 bases lining up with TRBD1. The CDR3 is 15 residues long. V was pared by 3 bases and J by 2 bases, with 4 bases of the junction left unmatched. The germline V gene has CDR1 SEHNR and CDR2 FQNEAQ (reference sequence). The CDR3 DNA sequence: TGTGCCAGCAGCTTTGACGACAGGGGCAATCAGCCCCAGCATTTT. Its translation: CASSFDDRGNQPQHF.